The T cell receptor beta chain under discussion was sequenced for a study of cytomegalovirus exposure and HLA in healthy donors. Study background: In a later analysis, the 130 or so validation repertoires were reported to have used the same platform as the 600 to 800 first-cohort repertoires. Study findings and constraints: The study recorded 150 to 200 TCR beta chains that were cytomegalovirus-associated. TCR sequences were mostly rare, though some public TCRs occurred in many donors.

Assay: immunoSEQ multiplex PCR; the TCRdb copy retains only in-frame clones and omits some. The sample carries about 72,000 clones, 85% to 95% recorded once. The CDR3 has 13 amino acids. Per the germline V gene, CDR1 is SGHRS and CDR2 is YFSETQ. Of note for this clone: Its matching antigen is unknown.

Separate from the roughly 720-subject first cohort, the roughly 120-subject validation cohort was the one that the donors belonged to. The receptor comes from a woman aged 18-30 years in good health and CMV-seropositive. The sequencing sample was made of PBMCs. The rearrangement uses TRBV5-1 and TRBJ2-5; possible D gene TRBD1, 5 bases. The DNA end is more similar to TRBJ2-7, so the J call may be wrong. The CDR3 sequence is CASSLTGSYEQYF. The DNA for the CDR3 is TGCGCCAGCAGCTTGACAGGCTCCTACGAGCAGTACTTC.